This TCR beta chain was identified during a study of response to subunit inactivated influenza vaccine. Study-level findings and limits: With each seasonal influenza vaccination, the authors suggested, few new T cells are recruited.

This clonotype was seen at least ten times. Its antigen is currently unknown. V was shortened by 3 bases and J by 1 base, with 6 bases between the two germline ends. The CDR3 sequence is 12 residues long. The germline V gene has CDR1 SQVTM and CDR2 ANQGSEA. TCRdb passed the RT-PCR reads through MiXCR, listing each CDR3 protein once. The table shows 700,000 to 900,000 distinct CDR3 sequences, with 21% occurring only once. The material sequenced was PBMCs from blood, taken roughly 5 days after vaccination. This receptor was identified in a man aged 50-59 years who received an inactivated influenza vaccine. The V call is TRBV29-1, the J call TRBJ1-1; perhaps TRBD1 as D (5 bases). CDR3 protein: CSVEGPNTEAFF. CDR3 DNA: TGCAGCGTTGAGGGGCCGAACACTGAAGCTTTCTTT.